This is a list of T cell receptor beta chains from one sample in a study of neurological immune-mediated disorders. TCRdb analysed the 5' RACE reads with MiXCR anew, one entry per CDR3 protein. The table lists roughly 36,000 distinct CDR3 sequences, 7% to 8.5% of them singletons, with around 5.7% in the top ten. The source material was CD4+ T cells from blood. These receptors were taken from a man aged 50-60 years in good health. Both conserved end residues are part of each CDR3. A D gene is named only where the DNA matches it firmly. The size of a clone is reported for some rows only, either as once, few or many, or as a class for expanded clones.

>.|TRBV29-1|TRBJ2-7|many
TGCAGCGTGGAAGACCCGGTTCTCGGGGCCTACGAGCAGTACTTC
CSVEDPVLGAYEQYF
>.|TRBV29-1|TRBJ1-1|many
TGCAGCGTTGGGCGGACAGCGCTGAACACTGAAGCTTTCTTT
CSVGRTALNTEAFF
>.|TRBV4-2|TRBJ2-2|many
TGTGCCAGCAGCCAAGATCGGTTCAGGGGTGACACCGGGGAGCTGTTTTTT
CASSQDRFRGDTGELFF
>.|TRBV25-1|TRBJ1-2|many
TGTGCCAGCAGTGGAGCAGGGGAAGGCTACACCTTC
CASSGAGEGYTF
>.|TRBV5-6|TRBJ2-1|.
TGTGCCAGCAGCTTGGCCGGCTATGAGCAGTTCTTC
CASSLAGYEQFF
>.|TRBV7-3|TRBJ2-2|many
TGTGCCAGCAGCCCCCACCCCGGGGAGCTGTTTTTT
CASSPHPGELFF
>TRBD1|TRBV5-1|TRBJ1-1|many
TGCGCCAGCAGCTTGGGGGATCTCAGGGGGACTGAAGCTTTCTTT
CASSLGDLRGTEAFF
>TRBD2|TRBV9|TRBJ2-3|many
TGTGCCAGCAGCGCCTACATGAGCGGGAGGGCCAGTGATACGCAGTATTTT
CASSAYMSGRASDTQYF
>.|TRBV11-2|TRBJ2-1|many
TGTGCCAGCAGCTTAGCCGGGACTGCTTCCTACAATGAGCAGTTCTTC
CASSLAGTASYNEQFF
>.|TRBV11-2|TRBJ2-1|many
TGTGCCAGCAGTCGGGGGATGTTAAAGGGCAATGAGCAGTTCTTC
CASSRGMLKGNEQFF
>TRBD1|TRBV3-1|TRBJ2-2|many
TGTGCCAGCAGTCCCGGGACAGGGAAAATCGGGGAGCTGTTTTTT
CASSPGTGKIGELFF
>TRBD1|TRBV20-1|TRBJ2-4|many
TGCAGTGCTAGTCTCGGGACAGGGGGAAACATTCAGTACTTC
CSASLGTGGNIQYF
>.|TRBV7-8|TRBJ2-7|many
TGTGCCAGCAGCTTAGTGGTGCAGGGTGGTTACGAGCAGTACTTC
CASSLVVQGGYEQYF
>.|TRBV10-3|TRBJ1-1|many
TGTGCCATCAGACCACATCGCGGAGGGGCCTCCCTAGGAATGGCGGAGAACACTGAAGCTTTCTTT
CAIRPHRGGASLGMAENTEAFF
>.|TRBV20-1|TRBJ2-7|many
TGCAGTGCTAGCCCCCGTGCCTCCTACGAGCAGTACTTC
CSASPRASYEQYF
>TRBD1|TRBV28|TRBJ1-6|.
TGTGCCAGCAGCACAGACAGGGGACTTTCACCCCTCCACTTT
CASSTDRGLSPLHF
>TRBD1|TRBV4-2|TRBJ2-1|many
TGTGCCAGCAGCCAAGATGCGGAGCGGGACAGGGGCGAAAGGGAGCAGTTCTTC
CASSQDAERDRGEREQFF
>.|TRBV20-1|TRBJ1-1|.
TGCAGTGCCCCCCGTAGCCAGACGAACACTGAAGCTTTCTTT
CSAPRSQTNTEAFF
>.|TRBV20-1|TRBJ2-2|many
TGCAGTGCTTCCGACAGGAAGGGTTCCGGGGAGCTGTTTTTT
CSASDRKGSGELFF
>TRBD2|TRBV28|TRBJ2-2|.
TGTGCCAGCACTCTCGAGTGGGGAGGGACCGGGGAGCTGTTTTTT
CASTLEWGGTGELFF